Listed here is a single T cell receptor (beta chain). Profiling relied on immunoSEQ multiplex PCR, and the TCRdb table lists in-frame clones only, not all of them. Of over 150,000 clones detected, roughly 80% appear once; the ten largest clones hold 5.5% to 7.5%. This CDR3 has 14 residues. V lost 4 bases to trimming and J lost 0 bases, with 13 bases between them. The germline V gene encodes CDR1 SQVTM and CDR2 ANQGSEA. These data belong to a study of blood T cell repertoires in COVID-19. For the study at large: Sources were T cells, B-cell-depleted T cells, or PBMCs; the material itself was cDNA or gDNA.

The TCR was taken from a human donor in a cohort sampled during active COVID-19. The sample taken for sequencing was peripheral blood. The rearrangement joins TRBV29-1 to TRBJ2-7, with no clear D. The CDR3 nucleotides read TGCAGCGTTGTCGGGTCTATGAGCTCCTACGAGCAGTACTTC. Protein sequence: CSVVGSMSSYEQYF.